Each of the 8 T cell receptor beta chains below was sequenced from the same sample in a study of blood T cell repertoires in COVID-19. Clones were read by immunoSEQ multiplex PCR, and TCRdb kept only the in-frame ones, dropping some. The sample consists of roughly 240,000 clones, 88% of them appearing once. Material for sequencing was PBMCs or T cells enriched from blood (not recorded which). Receptors were obtained from a woman between 40 and 50 years old with acute COVID-19.

V gene TRBV18 combines with J gene TRBJ2-1; TRBD2 aligns across 7 bases. Germline V gene lookup returns CDR1 KGHSH and CDR2 LQKENI. The CDR3 contains 14 residues. V dropped 6 bases and J dropped 4; count of bases not matched to a gene: 6. The CDR3 nucleotides are TGTGCCAGCTCTATCTCTAGCGGTTACAATGAGCAGTTCTTC. It specifies CASSISSGYNEQFF.

This rearrangement joins TRBV4-2 to TRBJ2-1; tentatively, D is TRBD1 (6 bases). This CDR3 has 15 residues. Deletions cut 2 bases from V and 7 bases from J, with 15 bases between. Germline V gene lookup returns CDR1 LGHNA and CDR2 YNFKEQ. The CDR3 protein is CASSQPLGQGNEQFF. DNA of the CDR3: TGTGCCAGCAGCCAACCCCTCGGGCAGGGGAATGAGCAGTTCTTC.

This clone was picked up one time. The chain combines TRBV7-9 with TRBJ1-4; unclear D gene. Trimming removed 1 base at V and 8 bases at J, with 11 bases between. CDR1 SEHNR and CDR2 FQNEAQ come from the germline V gene (reference sequence). CDR3 length: 14 amino acids. The CDR3 loop is CASSLGAGREKLFF. CDR3 sequence (DNA): TGTGCCAGCAGCTTAGGTGCAGGAAGGGAAAAACTGTTTTTT.

This chain connects TRBV19 to TRBJ1-1; D perhaps matches TRBD1 (5 bases). This CDR3 comprises 15 residues. Between the trimmed V and J ends, which lost 3 bases and 0 bases, there was a span of 11 bases. CDR1 is LNHDA, CDR2 SQIVND, per germline (reference sequence). The CDR3 spells CASSMQGPMNTEAFF. In nucleotides, the CDR3 is TGTGCCAGTAGTATGCAGGGCCCCATGAACACTGAAGCTTTCTTT.

This sequence joins TRBV3-1 (or the pseudogene TRBV3-2) and TRBJ2-5; a weak D match, TRBD1 (6 bases). Looked up from germline, CDR1 is LGHDT and CDR2 is YNNKEL (reference sequence). The CDR3 extends over 15 amino acids. V dropped 0 bases and J dropped 4 bases, with 12 bases sitting between them. Here the CDR3 reads CASSQDSGAGETQYF. CDR3 nucleotide sequence: TGTGCCAGCAGCCAAGATTCAGGGGCGGGAGAGACCCAGTACTTC.

The genes are TRBV21-1 and TRBJ1-5; the table's TRBD1 call for D was not verified on the DNA. TRBV21-1 is described as a pseudogene. CDR3 length: 19 residues. The CDR3 DNA is TGTGCCAGCAGCAAGGTGGTATTCTGCTTTCGGGACAGGAATCAGCCCCAGCATTTT. Translated, it gives CASSKVVFCFRDRNQPQHF.

This chain uses TRBV18 with TRBJ2-2; TRBD1 agrees at 7 bases. The CDR3 loop spans 13 amino acids. The J segment lost 6 bases and the V segment lost 6 bases, leaving 4 bases of the junction unmatched. The germline V gene encodes CDR1 KGHSH and CDR2 LQKENI. The CDR3 reads CASSQTGAGELFF. The CDR3 DNA reads TGTGCCAGCTCGCAAACAGGGGCCGGGGAGCTGTTTTTT.

In this sample, this clone turned up once. Other DNA sequences within the sample encode an identical CDR3. The chain couples TRBV5-1 to TRBJ1-1; D is uncertain. The V end lost 0 bases, the J end lost 3 bases, and 6 bases lay between the germline ends. CDR1 SGHRS and CDR2 YFSETQ come from the germline V gene. The CDR3 is made up of 13 amino acids. CDR3 sequence reads: CASSLAGHTEAFF. DNA of the CDR3: TGCGCCAGCAGCTTGGCTGGGCACACTGAAGCTTTCTTT.